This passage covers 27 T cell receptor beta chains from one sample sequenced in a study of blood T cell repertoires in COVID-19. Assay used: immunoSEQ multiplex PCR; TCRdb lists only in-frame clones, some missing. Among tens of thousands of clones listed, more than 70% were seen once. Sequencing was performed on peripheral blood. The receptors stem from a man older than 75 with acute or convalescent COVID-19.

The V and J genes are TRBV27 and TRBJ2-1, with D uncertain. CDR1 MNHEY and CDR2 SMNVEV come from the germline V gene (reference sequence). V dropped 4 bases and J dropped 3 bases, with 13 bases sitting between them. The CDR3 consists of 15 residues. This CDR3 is CASSSELLYYNEQFF. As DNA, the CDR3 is TGTGCCAGCAGTTCAGAACTACTATACTACAATGAGCAGTTCTTC.

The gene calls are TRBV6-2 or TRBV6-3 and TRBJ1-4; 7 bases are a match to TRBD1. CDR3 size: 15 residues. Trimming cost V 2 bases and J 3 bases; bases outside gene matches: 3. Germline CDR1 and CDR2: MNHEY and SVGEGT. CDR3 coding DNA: TGTGCCAGCAGTTACGCGGGGACAGCTAATGAAAAACTGTTTTTT. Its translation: CASSYAGTANEKLFF.

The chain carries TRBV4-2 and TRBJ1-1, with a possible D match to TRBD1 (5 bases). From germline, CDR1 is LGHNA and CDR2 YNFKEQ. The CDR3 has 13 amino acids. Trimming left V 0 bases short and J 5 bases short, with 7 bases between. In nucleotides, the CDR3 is TGTGCCAGCAGCCAAGATACAGGAACTGAAGCTTTCTTT. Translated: CASSQDTGTEAFF.

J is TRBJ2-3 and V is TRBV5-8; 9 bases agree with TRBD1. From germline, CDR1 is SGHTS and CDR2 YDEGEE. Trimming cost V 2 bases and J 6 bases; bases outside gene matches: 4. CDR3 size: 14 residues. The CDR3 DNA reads TGTGCCAGCAGCTTTACAGGGGGCGAGGATACGCAGTATTTT. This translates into CASSFTGGEDTQYF.

The CDR3 coding sequence is TGTGCCAGCTTTGGGGGGAACTATGGCTACACCTTC. Translated: CASFGGNYGYTF. V and J are TRBV28 and TRBJ1-2; D might be TRBD1 (5 bases). The CDR3 length is 12 residues. In germline, CDR1 is MDHEN, CDR2 SYDVKM. With 8 bases removed from V and 2 bases from J, the gap between germline ends came to 9 bases.

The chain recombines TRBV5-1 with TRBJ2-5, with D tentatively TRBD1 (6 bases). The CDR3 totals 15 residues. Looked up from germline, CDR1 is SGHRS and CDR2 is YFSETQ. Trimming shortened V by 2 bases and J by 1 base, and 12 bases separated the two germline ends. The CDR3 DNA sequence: TGCGCCAGCAGCTTAGAGGACAGCTTCCAAGAGACCCAGTACTTC. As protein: CASSLEDSFQETQYF.

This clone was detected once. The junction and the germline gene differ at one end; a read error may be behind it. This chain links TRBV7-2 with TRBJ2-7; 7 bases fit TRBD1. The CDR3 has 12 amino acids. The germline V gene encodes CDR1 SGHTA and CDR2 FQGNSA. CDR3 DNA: TGTGCCAGCAGCTTAGTGGCAGGGGGAATGGAGTTC. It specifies CASSLVAGGMEF. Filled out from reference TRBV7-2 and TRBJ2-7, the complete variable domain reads GAGVSQSPSNKVTEKGKDVELRCDPISGHTALYWYRQSLGQGLEFLIYFQGNSAPDKSGLPSDRFSAERTGGSVSTLTIQRTQQEDSAVYLCASSLVAGGMEFGPGTRLTVT.

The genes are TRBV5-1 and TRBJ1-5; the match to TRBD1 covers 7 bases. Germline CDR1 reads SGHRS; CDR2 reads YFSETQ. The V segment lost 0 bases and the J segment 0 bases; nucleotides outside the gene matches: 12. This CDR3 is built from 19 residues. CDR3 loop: CASSLAGTARVDSNQPQHF. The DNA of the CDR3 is TGCGCCAGCAGCTTGGCTGGGACAGCCCGCGTCGATAGCAATCAGCCCCAGCATTTT.

CDR3 residues: CASSIRPDRGSTEAFF. The CDR3 nucleotides read TGTGCCAGCTCAATCCGTCCCGACAGGGGAAGCACTGAAGCTTTCTTT. The rearrangement links TRBV18 to TRBJ1-1; TRBD1 aligns across 8 bases. There are 16 residues in the CDR3. CDR1 is KGHSH, CDR2 LQKENI, per germline. Unmatched junction bases numbered 12, after V lost 5 bases and J lost 4 bases.

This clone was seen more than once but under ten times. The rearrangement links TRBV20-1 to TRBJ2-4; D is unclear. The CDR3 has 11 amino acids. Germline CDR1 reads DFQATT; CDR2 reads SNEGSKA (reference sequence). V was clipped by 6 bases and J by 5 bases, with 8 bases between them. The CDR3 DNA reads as TGCAGTGCCGATACACAAAACATTCAGTACTTC. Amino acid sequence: CSADTQNIQYF.

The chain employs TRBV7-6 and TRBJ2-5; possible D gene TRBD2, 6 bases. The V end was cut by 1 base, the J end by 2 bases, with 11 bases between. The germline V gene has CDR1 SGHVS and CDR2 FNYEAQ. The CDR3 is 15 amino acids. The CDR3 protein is CASSLGAGTQETQYF. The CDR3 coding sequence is TGTGCCAGCAGCTTAGGGGCGGGAACACAAGAGACCCAGTACTTC. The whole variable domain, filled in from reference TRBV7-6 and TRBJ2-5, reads GAGVSQSPRYKVTKRGQDVALRCDPISGHVSLYWYRQALGQGPEFLTYFNYEAQQDKSGLPNDRFSAERPEGSISTLTIQRTEQRDSAMYRCASSLGAGTQETQYFGPGTRLLVL.

CDR3 amino acids: CASSVDNREAFF. The CDR3 nucleotides read TGTGCCAGCAGCGTAGATAACAGGGAAGCTTTCTTT. The chain employs TRBV9 and TRBJ1-1; a possible D gene is TRBD1 (5 bases). The CDR3 has 12 residues. Germline V gene sequence: CDR1 SGDLS, CDR2 YYNGEE. V was shortened by 0 bases and J by 8 bases, with 8 bases between the two germline ends.

The CDR3 here is CASRPGQNYGYTF. The CDR3 DNA sequence: TGCGCCAGCAGGCCCGGACAGAACTATGGCTACACCTTC. The rearrangement uses TRBV23-1 and TRBJ1-2; TRBD1 is a possible D gene (6 bases). TRBV23-1 is labeled an ORF, and its function is uncertain. V was trimmed by 6 bases and J by 2 bases, leaving 10 bases between them. The CDR3 length is 13 residues.

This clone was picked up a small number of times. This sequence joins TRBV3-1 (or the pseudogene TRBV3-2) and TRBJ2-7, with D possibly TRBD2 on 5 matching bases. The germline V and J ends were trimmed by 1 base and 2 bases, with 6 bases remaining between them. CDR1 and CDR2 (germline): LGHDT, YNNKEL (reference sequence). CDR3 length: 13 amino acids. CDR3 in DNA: TGTGCCAGCAGCCAAGCGGGGACCTACGAGCAGTACTTC. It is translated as CASSQAGTYEQYF.

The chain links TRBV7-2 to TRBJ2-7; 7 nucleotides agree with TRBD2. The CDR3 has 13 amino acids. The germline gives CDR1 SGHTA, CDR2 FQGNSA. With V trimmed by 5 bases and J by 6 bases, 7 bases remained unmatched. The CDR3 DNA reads TGTGCCAGCAGCGCGAGCGGGGCCGGCGAGCAGTACTTC. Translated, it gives CASSASGAGEQYF.

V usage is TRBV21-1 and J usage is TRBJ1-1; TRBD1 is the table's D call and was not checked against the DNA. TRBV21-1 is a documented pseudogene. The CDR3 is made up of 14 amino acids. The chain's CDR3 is CASSKEQDDTEAFF. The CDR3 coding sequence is TGTGCCAGCAGCAAAGAACAGGATGACACTGAAGCTTTCTTT.

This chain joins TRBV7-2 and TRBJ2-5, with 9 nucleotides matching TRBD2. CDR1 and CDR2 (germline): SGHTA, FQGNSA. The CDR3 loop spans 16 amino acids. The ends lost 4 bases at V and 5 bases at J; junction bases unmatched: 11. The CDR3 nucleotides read TGTGCCAGCAGCTATTATAAGGCGGGAGGGTCCGAGACCCAGTACTTC. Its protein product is CASSYYKAGGSETQYF.

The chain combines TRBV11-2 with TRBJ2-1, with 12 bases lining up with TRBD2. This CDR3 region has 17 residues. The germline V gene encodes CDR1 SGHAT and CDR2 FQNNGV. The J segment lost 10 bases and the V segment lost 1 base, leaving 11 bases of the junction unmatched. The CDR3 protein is CASSLGWLAGGHGEQFF. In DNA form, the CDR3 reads TGTGCCAGCAGCTTAGGTTGGCTAGCGGGAGGGCATGGAGAGCAGTTCTTC.

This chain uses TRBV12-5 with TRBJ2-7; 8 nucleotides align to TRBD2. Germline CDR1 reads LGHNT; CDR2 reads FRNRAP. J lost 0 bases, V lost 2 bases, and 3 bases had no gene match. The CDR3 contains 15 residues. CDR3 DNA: TGTGCTAGTGGTTTGACTAGCGGTTACTCCTACGAGCAGTACTTC. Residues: CASGLTSGYSYEQYF. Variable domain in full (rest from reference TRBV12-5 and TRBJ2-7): DARVTQTPRHKVTEMGQEVTMRCQPILGHNTVFWYRQTMMQGLELLAYFRNRAPLDDSGMPKDRFSAEMPDATLATLKIQPSEPRDSAVYFCASGLTSGYSYEQYFGPGTRLTVT.

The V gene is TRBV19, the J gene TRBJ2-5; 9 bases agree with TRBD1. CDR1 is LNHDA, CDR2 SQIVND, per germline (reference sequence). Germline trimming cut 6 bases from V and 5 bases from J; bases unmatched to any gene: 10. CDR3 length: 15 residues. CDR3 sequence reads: CASRPQGAVWETQYF. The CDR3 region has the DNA TGTGCCAGTAGACCACAGGGGGCGGTTTGGGAGACCCAGTACTTC.

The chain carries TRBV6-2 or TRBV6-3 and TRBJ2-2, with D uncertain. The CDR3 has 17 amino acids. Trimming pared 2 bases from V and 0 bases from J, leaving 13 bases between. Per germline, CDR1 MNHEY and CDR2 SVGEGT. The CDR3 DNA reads TGTGCCAGCAGTTACCCTCCTCCCAGGACGAACACCGGGGAGCTGTTTTTT. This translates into CASSYPPPRTNTGELFF.

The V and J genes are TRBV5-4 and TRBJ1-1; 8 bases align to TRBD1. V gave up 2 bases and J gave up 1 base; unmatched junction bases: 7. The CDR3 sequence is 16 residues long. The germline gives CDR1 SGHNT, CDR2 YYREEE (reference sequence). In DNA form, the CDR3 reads TGTGCCAGCAGCTTATCATCCGGGACAGGGAACACTGAAGCTTTCTTT. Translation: CASSLSSGTGNTEAFF. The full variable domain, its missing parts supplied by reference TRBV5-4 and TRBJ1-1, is ETGVTQSPTHLIKTRGQQVTLRCSSQSGHNTVSWYQQALGQGPQFIFQYYREEENGRGNFPPRFSGLQFPNYSSELNVNALELDDSALYLCASSLSSGTGNTEAFFGQGTRLTVV.

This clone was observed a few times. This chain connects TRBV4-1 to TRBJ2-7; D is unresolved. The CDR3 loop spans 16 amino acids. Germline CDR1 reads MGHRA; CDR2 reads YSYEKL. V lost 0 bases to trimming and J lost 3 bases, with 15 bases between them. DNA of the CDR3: TGCGCCAGCAGCCAAGACAGGTACCCCTCCCTCTACGAGCAGTACTTC. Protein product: CASSQDRYPSLYEQYF.

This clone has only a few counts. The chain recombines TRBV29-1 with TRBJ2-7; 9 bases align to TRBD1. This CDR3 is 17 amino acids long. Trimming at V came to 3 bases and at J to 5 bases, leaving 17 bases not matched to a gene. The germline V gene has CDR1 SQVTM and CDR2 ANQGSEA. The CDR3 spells CSVDLQQGGQGGHEQYF. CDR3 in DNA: TGCAGCGTTGACCTCCAACAGGGGGGACAGGGCGGCCACGAGCAGTACTTC.

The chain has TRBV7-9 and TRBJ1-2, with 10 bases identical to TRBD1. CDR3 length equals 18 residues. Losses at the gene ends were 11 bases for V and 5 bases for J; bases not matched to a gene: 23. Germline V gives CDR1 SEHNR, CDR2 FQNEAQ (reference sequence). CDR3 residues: CAAPTGTGALRPYYGYTF. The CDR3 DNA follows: TGTGCCGCCCCGACCGGGACAGGGGCCCTGCGCCCCTATTATGGCTACACCTTC.

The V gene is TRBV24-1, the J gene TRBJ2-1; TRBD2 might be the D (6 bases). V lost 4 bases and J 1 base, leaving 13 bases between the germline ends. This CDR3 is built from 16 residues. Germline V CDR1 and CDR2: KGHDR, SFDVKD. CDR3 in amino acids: CATSDGAGASYNEQFF. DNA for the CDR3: TGTGCCACCAGTGACGGAGCGGGCGCGTCCTACAATGAGCAGTTCTTC.

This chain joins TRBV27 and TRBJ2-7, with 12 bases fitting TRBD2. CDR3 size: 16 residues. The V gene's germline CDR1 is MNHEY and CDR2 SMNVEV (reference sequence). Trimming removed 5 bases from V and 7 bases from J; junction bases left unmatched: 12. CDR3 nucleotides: TGTGCCAGCAGTAGGTCCGCTAGCGGGGGGGTGAGAGAGCAGTACTTC. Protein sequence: CASSRSASGGVREQYF.